This paragraph reports one T cell receptor (beta chain). The antigen is undetermined. Here immunoSEQ multiplex PCR was the method, and the copy in TCRdb shows in-frame clones only, minus some. The sample holds fewer than 500,000 clones, 80% to 90% seen once. This CDR3 has 15 residues. CDR1 and CDR2 from the germline V gene are SGHRS and YFSETQ. The junction had 13 bases not matched to a gene; V was cut back by 7 bases and J by 7 bases. The sample belongs to a study of Ad26.COV2.S vaccination and SARS-CoV-2 variants. Study-level background: Trial arm assignment for the donor was COV1001 Ad26.COV2.S. Study-level findings and limits: Analytic work on TCR breadth and depth might have understated the full extent of total T cell responses. Placebo recipients had lower spike-specific TCR breadth than vaccine recipients.

The treatment here: 19 received Ad26.COV2.S at low or high dose, single or two shots; about 5 received placebo; per-sample allocation not given. Sampling was performed 63 days after the first vaccine or placebo injection. Based in Boston, the donor was an adult of 18-55 years. The sequence was obtained from a person aged 18-65 years who received the Ad26.COV2.S COVID-19 vaccine or a placebo. Source: peripheral blood, taken in a trial of Ad26.COV2.S vaccine versus placebo. The chain uses TRBV5-1 and TRBJ2-1; TRBD2 aligns across 8 bases. CDR3 coding DNA: TGCGCCAGCCATTTAAGCGGGAGAGGGGGGAATGAGCAGTTCTTC. Protein product: CASHLSGRGGNEQFF.